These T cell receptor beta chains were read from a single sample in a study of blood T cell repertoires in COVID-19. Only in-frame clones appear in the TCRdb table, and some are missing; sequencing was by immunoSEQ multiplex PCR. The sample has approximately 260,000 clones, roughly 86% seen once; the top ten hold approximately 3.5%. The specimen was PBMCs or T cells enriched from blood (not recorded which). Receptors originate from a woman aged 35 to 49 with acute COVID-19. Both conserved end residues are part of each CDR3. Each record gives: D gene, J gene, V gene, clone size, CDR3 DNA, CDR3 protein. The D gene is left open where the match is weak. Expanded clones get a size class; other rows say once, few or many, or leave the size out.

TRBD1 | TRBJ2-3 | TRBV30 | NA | TGTGCCTGGAGTGTACAGGGACAGGTAATTCATTTT | CAWSVQGQVIHF
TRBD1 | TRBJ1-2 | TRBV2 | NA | TGTGCCAGTTATATCCGGGACAGGCGTCGGGATGGCTACACCTTC | CASYIRDRRRDGYTF
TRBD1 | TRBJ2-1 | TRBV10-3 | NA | TGTGCCATCAGTGGCCAGGGGGCGGGAAGAAATGAGCAGTTCTTC | CAISGQGAGRNEQFF
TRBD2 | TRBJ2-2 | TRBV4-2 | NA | TGTGCCAGCAGCCAAGATGGCGGGGGAGGGAACACCGGGGAGCTGTTTTTT | CASSQDGGGGNTGELFF
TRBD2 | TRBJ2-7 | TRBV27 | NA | TGTGCCAGCAGTTTAAGCGGGAGCGGGTACGAGCAGTACTTC | CASSLSGSGYEQYF
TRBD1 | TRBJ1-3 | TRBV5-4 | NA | TGTGCCAGCAGCTCATACCGACAGGGGACGACCTCTGGAAACACCATATATTTT | CASSSYRQGTTSGNTIYF
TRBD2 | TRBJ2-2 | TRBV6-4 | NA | TGTGCCCGCCGCCCCCGGCGGACGGGGGGGGGCGGCGGGGAGCTGTTTTTT | CARRPRRTGGGGGELFF
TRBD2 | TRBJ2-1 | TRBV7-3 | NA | TGTGCCAGCAGCTTCTCAATAGCGGGAGCTGAGCAGTTCTTC | CASSFSIAGAEQFF
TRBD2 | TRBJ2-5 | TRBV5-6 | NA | TGTGCCAGCAGCTTGGCCGGGGGGAGGGAGACCCAGTACTTC | CASSLAGGRETQYF
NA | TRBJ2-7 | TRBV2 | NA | TGTGCCAGCAGTGAAAGCATGGCCTACGAGCAGTACTTC | CASSESMAYEQYF
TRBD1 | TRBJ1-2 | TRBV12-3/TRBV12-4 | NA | TGTGCCAGCAGTTTCGGACAGGGTGACACCTTC | CASSFGQGDTF
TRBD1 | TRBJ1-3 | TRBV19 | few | TGTGCCAGTAATACGGGACAGAACTCTGGAAACACCATATATTTT | CASNTGQNSGNTIYF
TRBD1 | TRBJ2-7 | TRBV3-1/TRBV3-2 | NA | TGTGCCAGCAGCCTGGACAGGGCCGGCTACGAGCAGTACTTC | CASSLDRAGYEQYF
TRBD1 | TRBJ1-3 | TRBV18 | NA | TGTGCCAGCTCACCACAGACAGGGACTGGAAACACCATATATTTT | CASSPQTGTGNTIYF